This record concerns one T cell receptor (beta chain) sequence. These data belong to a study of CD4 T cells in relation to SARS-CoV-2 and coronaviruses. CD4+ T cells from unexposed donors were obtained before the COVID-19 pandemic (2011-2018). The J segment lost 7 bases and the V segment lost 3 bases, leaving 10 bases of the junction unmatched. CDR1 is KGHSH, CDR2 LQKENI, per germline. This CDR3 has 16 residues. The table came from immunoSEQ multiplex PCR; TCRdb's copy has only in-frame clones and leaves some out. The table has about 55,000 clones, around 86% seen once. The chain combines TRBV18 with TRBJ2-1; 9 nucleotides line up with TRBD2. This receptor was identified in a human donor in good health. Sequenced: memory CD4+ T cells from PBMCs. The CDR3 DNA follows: TGTGCCAGCTCACCTCTAGCGGGGTTGGGGGGAAATGAGCAGTTCTTC. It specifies CASSPLAGLGGNEQFF.